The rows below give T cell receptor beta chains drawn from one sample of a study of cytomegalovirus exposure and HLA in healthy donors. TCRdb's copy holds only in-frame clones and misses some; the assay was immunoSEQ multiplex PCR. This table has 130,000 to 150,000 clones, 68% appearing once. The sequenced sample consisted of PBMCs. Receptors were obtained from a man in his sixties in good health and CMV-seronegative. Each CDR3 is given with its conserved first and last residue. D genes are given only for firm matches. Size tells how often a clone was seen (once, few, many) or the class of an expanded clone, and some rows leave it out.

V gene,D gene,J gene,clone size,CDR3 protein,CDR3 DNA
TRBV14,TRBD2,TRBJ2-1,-,CASSRTSGRGDNEQFF,TGTGCCAGCAGCCGAACGAGCGGGAGGGGGGACAATGAGCAGTTCTTC
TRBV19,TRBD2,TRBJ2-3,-,CASRWTSSSTDTQYF,TGTGCCAGTAGGTGGACTAGTTCTAGCACAGATACGCAGTATTTT
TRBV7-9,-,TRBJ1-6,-,CASSLGGGGQNSPLHF,TGTGCCAGCAGCTTAGGGGGCGGAGGACAGAATTCACCCCTCCACTTT
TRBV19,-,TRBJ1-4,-,CASSDRTLTNEKLFF,TGTGCCAGTAGTGACCGGACTTTAACTAATGAAAAACTGTTTTTT
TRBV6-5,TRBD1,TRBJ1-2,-,CASSYDPGQYHGYTF,TGTGCCAGCAGTTACGATCCGGGACAGTACCATGGCTACACCTTC
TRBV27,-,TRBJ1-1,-,CASSSPGSPEAFF,TGTGCCAGCAGTTCTCCAGGCTCCCCTGAAGCTTTCTTT
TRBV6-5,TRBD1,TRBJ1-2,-,CASSYRTGQGYTF,TGTGCCAGCAGTTACCGGACAGGGCAAGGCTACACCTTC
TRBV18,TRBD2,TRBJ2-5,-,CASSPQAGVEETQYF,TGTGCCAGCTCACCACAGGCGGGAGTTGAGGAGACCCAGTACTTC
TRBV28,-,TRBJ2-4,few,CASSPLQGLANIQYF,TGTGCCAGCAGTCCCTTACAGGGTCTGGCGAACATTCAGTACTTC
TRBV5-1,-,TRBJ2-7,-,CASSFEGRRAYEQYF,TGCGCCAGCAGCTTCGAAGGGAGACGGGCCTACGAGCAGTACTTC
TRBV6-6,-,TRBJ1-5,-,CACTIDSNQPQHF,TGTGCCTGTACTATCGATAGCAATCAGCCCCAGCATTTT
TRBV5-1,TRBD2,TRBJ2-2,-,CASSRGLAGVTGELFF,TGCGCCAGCAGCAGGGGACTAGCGGGAGTTACCGGGGAGCTGTTTTTT
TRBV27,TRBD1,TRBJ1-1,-,CASSLFDRGAAFF,TGTGCCAGCAGTTTATTCGACAGGGGAGCGGCTTTCTTT
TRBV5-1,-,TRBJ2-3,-,CASSLSDSTDTQYF,TGCGCCAGCAGCTTGAGCGATAGCACAGATACGCAGTATTTT
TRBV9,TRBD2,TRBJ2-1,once,CASSVDPTSGRRNEQFF,TGTGCCAGCAGCGTAGACCCCACTAGCGGGAGGAGGAATGAGCAGTTCTTC
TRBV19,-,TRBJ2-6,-,CASSIDLPSGANVLTF,TGTGCCAGTAGTATAGATCTACCTTCTGGGGCCAACGTCCTGACTTTC
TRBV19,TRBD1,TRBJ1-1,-,CASTQDREGSTEAFF,TGTGCCAGTACCCAGGACAGGGAGGGGAGCACTGAAGCTTTCTTT
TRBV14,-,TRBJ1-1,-,CASSQELLGRADF,TGTGCCAGCAGCCAAGAGCTGTTAGGGCGGGCTGACTTT
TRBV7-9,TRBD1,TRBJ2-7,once,CSSSFRDSEQYF,TGTTCCAGCAGCTTTCGGGACAGCGAGCAGTACTTC
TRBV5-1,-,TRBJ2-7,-,CASSLGSGFGSEQYF,TGCGCCAGCAGCTTGGGGTCAGGGTTTGGGTCCGAGCAGTACTTC
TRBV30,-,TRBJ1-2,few,CAWSVRTSGYTF,TGTGCCTGGAGTGTGCGGACATCCGGCTACACCTTC
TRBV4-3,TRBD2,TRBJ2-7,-,CASSQDPGGLSYEQYF,TGCGCCAGCAGCCAAGACCCGGGAGGGCTTTCCTACGAGCAGTACTTC
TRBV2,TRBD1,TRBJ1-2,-,CASSLKGGTGDNYGYTF,TGTGCCAGCAGCTTAAAGGGAGGGACAGGGGACAACTATGGCTACACCTTC
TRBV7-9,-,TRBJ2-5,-,CSSSQNQETQYF,TGTTCCAGCAGCCAAAACCAAGAGACCCAGTACTTC
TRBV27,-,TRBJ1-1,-,CASSLTTSEWATEAFF,TGTGCCAGCAGCTTAACCACTAGCGAGTGGGCCACTGAAGCTTTCTTT
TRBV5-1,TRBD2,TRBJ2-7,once,CASSPRTSVNYEQYF,TGCGCCAGCAGCCCAAGGACTAGCGTTAACTACGAGCAGTACTTC
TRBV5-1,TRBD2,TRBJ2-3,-,CASSKGLEYTTDTQYF,TGCGCCAGCAGCAAGGGACTAGAATATACCACAGATACGCAGTATTTT
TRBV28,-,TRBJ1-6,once,CASSLSGQGGNSPLHF,TGTGCCAGCAGTTTATCAGGGCAGGGAGGGAATTCACCCCTCCACTTT
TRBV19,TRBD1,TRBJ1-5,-,CASSIDAGGAGGFQPQHF,TGTGCCAGTAGTATAGATGCTGGTGGGGCAGGGGGCTTTCAGCCCCAGCATTTT
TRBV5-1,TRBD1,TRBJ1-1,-,CASSFDRVITEAFF,TGCGCCAGCAGCTTCGACAGGGTTATCACTGAAGCTTTCTTT
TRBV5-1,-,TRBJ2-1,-,CASSSLGLATGNEQFF,TGCGCCAGCAGCTCCTTAGGCCTAGCGACAGGGAATGAGCAGTTCTTC
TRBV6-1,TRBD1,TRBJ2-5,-,CASSEWTGLETQYF,TGTGCCAGCAGTGAATGGACAGGACTAGAGACCCAGTACTTC
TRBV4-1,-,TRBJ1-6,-,CASSPGQIGPLHF,TGCGCCAGCAGCCCCGGACAGATCGGACCCCTCCACTTT
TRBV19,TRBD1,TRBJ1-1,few,CASSRDRGRTEAFF,TGTGCCAGTAGTAGGGACAGGGGCCGCACTGAAGCTTTCTTT
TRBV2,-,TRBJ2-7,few,CASSTQASKTSYEQYF,TGTGCCAGCAGCACGCAGGCGTCGAAAACTTCCTACGAGCAGTACTTC
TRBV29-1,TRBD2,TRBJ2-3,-,CSPVAGLTDTQYF,TGCAGCCCAGTAGCGGGGCTGACAGATACGCAGTATTTT
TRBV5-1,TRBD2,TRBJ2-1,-,CASSTGTSGRYNEQFF,TGCGCCAGCAGCACCGGGACTAGCGGGAGATACAATGAGCAGTTCTTC
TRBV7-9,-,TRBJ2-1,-,CASSLEGYGEQFF,TGTGCCAGCAGCTTAGAGGGGTATGGTGAGCAGTTCTTC
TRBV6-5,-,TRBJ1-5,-,CASRNRGNQPQHF,TGTGCCAGCAGGAACCGGGGGAATCAGCCCCAGCATTTT
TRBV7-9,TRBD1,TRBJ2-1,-,CASSLGTGPNEQFF,TGTGCCAGCAGCTTGGGGACAGGCCCCAATGAGCAGTTCTTC
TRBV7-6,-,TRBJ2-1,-,CASSLEGAHSSYNEQFF,TGTGCCAGCAGCTTGGAGGGGGCCCACAGCTCCTACAATGAGCAGTTCTTC
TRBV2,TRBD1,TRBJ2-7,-,CASSDLRGHTLDLF,TGTGCCAGCAGTGATCTCAGGGGGCACACACTAGACCTCTTC
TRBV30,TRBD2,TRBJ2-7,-,CAWRGLAGPEQYF,TGTGCCTGGAGAGGACTAGCGGGACCCGAGCAGTACTTC
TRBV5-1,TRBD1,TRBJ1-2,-,CASSLDPQGANYGYTF,TGCGCCAGCAGCTTGGATCCACAGGGGGCTAACTATGGCTACACCTTC
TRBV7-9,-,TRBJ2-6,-,CASSQLGGSGANVLTF,TGTGCCAGCAGCCAATTGGGGGGTTCAGGGGCCAACGTCCTGACTTTC